The source of this TCR beta chain is a study of T cell responses to AZD1222 COVID-19 vaccine. Trimming left V 6 bases short and J 4 bases short, with 15 bases between. There are 14 residues in the CDR3. The V gene's germline CDR1 is MNHEY and CDR2 SVGAGI. Method: immunoSEQ multiplex PCR; TCRdb's copy keeps in-frame clones and lacks some. The sample has roughly 150,000 clones, approximately 90% seen once; the top ten hold around 1.1%. The chain employs TRBV6-5 and TRBJ1-1; D might be TRBD1 (6 bases). Sequencing was performed on peripheral blood, taken 28 days after the second AZD1222 dose. The clonotype comes from an adult who received the AZD1222 COVID-19 vaccine. CDR3 sequence: CASSLTGLGTEAFF. The CDR3 bases are TGTGCCAGCAGCTTAACAGGGCTGGGCACTGAAGCTTTCTTT.